A single sample gave rise to the 2 T cell receptor beta chains below, sequenced in a study of cytomegalovirus exposure and HLA in healthy donors. The PCR made use of 60 Vbeta and 13 Jbeta primers. Generated by immunoSEQ multiplex PCR, the TCRdb table keeps only in-frame clones and is missing some. This table has over 150,000 clones, roughly 80% appearing once. Material for sequencing was PBMCs. Receptors were obtained from a boy aged 2-9 years in good health and CMV-seronegative.

The chain carries TRBV6-1 and TRBJ1-1; perhaps TRBD1 as D (6 bases). The CDR3 runs to 14 residues. V lost 6 bases, J lost 8 bases, and 19 bases lay in between. In germline, CDR1 is MNHNS, CDR2 SASEGT. CDR3 loop: CASSLMTLTGEAFF. The CDR3 DNA reads TGTGCCAGCAGCCTTATGACATTGACAGGCGAAGCTTTCTTT.

The chain uses TRBV21-1 and TRBJ1-1; TRBD1 reflects the table's D call only, with no check against the DNA. TRBV21-1 has pseudogene status. The length of the CDR3 is 15 residues. CDR3 sequence reads: CASSDPGRRETEAFF. CDR3 in DNA: TGTGCCAGCAGTGATCCAGGGCGGCGTGAAACTGAAGCTTTCTTT.